Following are 2 T cell receptor beta chains from one sample sequenced in a study of human T cells and chemical hapten exposure. Regarding time point: patch test 1, 2 weeks after DPC sensitization. Treatment indicated: therapeutic diphenylcyclopropenone sensitization with weekly scalp DPC. TCRdb independently ran MiXCR on the RACE reads; one entry per CDR3 protein. This table has under 450,000 distinct CDR3 sequences, more than 4.5% appearing once. The sample here was whole blood, taken in connection with sensitization to the hapten diphenylcyclopropenone (DPC). Receptors originate from a woman in her forties or fifties with alopecia areata. Some clones in this sample may be carry-over from other donors' samples.

This clonotype was found many times. The chain couples TRBV12-3 or TRBV12-4 to TRBJ2-1, with D perhaps assigned TRBD1 or TRBD2 (6 bases each). The CDR3 length is 13 residues. The V end was cut by 7 bases, the J end by 7 bases, with 14 bases between. The CDR3 is CASTFGGGNEQFF. The CDR3 DNA reads as TGTGCCAGCACCTTCGGAGGGGGAAATGAGCAGTTCTTC.

In this sample, this clonotype turned up a few times. This chain joins TRBV5-4 and TRBJ2-1; 12 nucleotides agree with TRBD2. The V and J ends lost 8 bases and 8 bases, in that order; junction bases with no gene match: 8. The CDR3 spans 14 residues. The germline gives CDR1 SGHNT, CDR2 YYREEE (reference sequence). Written as DNA, the CDR3 is TGTGCCAGTGCCCTAGCGGGGGGGCGCGATGAGCAGTTCTTC. This codes for CASALAGGRDEQFF.